The clone carrying this TCR beta chain came up a few times. Its antigen is still unknown. The CDR3 contains 12 residues. Germline values: CDR1 MDHEN, CDR2 SYDVKM. V was cut by 5 bases and J by 8 bases, with 10 bases left in between. These data originate in a study of beta chain features in type 1 diabetes. Overall study context: Examined across all samples were some 99 million sorted cells.

cDNA synthesis used the whole RNA isolate, giving expressed TCRB sequences. Data came from immunoSEQ multiplex PCR; TCRdb stores just in-frame clones and leaves some out. The sample has 200,000 to 300,000 clones, around 21% seen once. Study observations and caveats: Patients and controls would be equally affected if PCR favored shorter templates. For cells with high TCR expression, cDNA sequencing could yield over-representation. Significant though moderate, a shortening of TCRB CDR3s appeared in all four CD4+ subsets of Type 1 diabetes patients.

The receptor was derived from a woman in her forties with type 1 diabetes. The material sequenced was naive CD4+ T cells from blood. The chain carries TRBV28 and TRBJ2-1, with D possibly TRBD1 on 6 matching bases. In DNA form, the CDR3 reads TGTGCCAGCAGTCGACAGGACTATGAGCAGTTCTTC. This codes for CASSRQDYEQFF.